This T cell receptor (beta chain) was recorded in a study of blood T cell repertoires in COVID-19. Study background: T cells, B-cell-depleted T cells, or PBMCs supplied cDNA or gDNA.

TCRdb's copy holds only in-frame clones and misses some; the assay was immunoSEQ multiplex PCR. The repertoire holds over 150,000 clones, with around 80% as singletons. The germline V gene has CDR1 SGHAT and CDR2 FQDESV (reference sequence). The CDR3 length is 15 residues. V lost 3 bases and J lost 5; bases outside the gene matches: 7. V usage is TRBV11-1 and J usage is TRBJ2-5; 9 bases fit TRBD2. The sequence was obtained from a woman of 80 years or more with active or convalescent COVID-19. The sample taken for sequencing was peripheral blood. CDR3 in amino acids: CASSFGGGARETQYF. The DNA for the CDR3 is TGTGCCAGCAGCTTCGGCGGGGGGGCCCGGGAGACCCAGTACTTC.